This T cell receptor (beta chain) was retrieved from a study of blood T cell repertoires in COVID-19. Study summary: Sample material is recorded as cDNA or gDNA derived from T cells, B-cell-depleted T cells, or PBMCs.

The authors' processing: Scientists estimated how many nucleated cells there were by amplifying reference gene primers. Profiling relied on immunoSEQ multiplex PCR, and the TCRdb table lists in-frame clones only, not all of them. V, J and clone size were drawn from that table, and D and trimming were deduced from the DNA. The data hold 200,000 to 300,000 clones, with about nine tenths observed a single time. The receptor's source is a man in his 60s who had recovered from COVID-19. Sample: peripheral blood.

The CDR3 loop is CASSPKTWGGLKSTNEKLFF. The CDR3 DNA reads as TGTGCCAGCAGCCCGAAGACCTGGGGGGGACTCAAATCAACTAATGAAAAACTGTTTTTT. The chain links TRBV21-1 to TRBJ1-4. TRBV21-1 is marked as a pseudogene. The CDR3 spans 20 residues.